Listed below are T cell receptor beta chains from one sample, sequenced in a study of OX40 agonist ivuxolimab in advanced cancers. Using immunoSEQ multiplex PCR, the repertoire was profiled, and TCRdb retains in-frame clones only, with some absent. The sample yields about 150,000 clones, roughly nine tenths seen once. This specimen was CD4+ or CD8+ T cells sorted from blood, taken in a trial of the OX40 agonist ivuxolimab. The receptors shown here come from an adult with an advanced solid tumor such as melanoma, head and neck, liver or kidney cancer. The CDR3 runs from the conserved cysteine through the conserved F or W. D genes are given only for firm matches. Some rows have no size entry. The others give once, few or many, or a class for an expanded clone.

TRBD2,TRBJ2-1,.,TRBV18,TGTGCCAGCTCACCACCCCTCCGACTAGCGGGAGGACCCTACAATGAGCAGTTCTTC,CASSPPLRLAGGPYNEQFF
.,TRBJ2-4,.,TRBV9,TGTGCCAGCAGCGTAGCGGGGGTGATCAAAAACATTCAGTACTTC,CASSVAGVIKNIQYF
.,TRBJ1-3,.,TRBV2,TGTGCCAGCACTTCAGGCCCTGGAAACACCATATATTTT,CASTSGPGNTIYF
.,TRBJ2-1,.,TRBV6-6,TGTGCCAGCAGTTACATGGACGGGTACAATGAGCAGTTCTTC,CASSYMDGYNEQFF
.,TRBJ2-1,.,TRBV27,TGTGCCAGCAGTTTATTCCCCCGGGAGAGCTACAATGAGCAGTTCTTC,CASSLFPRESYNEQFF
.,TRBJ1-2,.,TRBV28,TGTGCCAGCAGTTTCGGCCCGGGAGGTGTCACCCTCTATGGCTACACCTTC,CASSFGPGGVTLYGYTF
.,TRBJ2-3,.,TRBV18,TGTGCCAGCTCACCACAGGACGCTAGCACAGATACGCAGTATTTT,CASSPQDASTDTQYF
TRBD1,TRBJ1-1,.,TRBV19,TGTGCCAGTAGTACCTTGCAACAGGGGTTGAGCACTGAAGCTTTCTTT,CASSTLQQGLSTEAFF
.,TRBJ1-4,.,TRBV28,TGTGCCAGCAGTTCCCCTTTTAATGAAAAACTGTTTTTT,CASSSPFNEKLFF
.,TRBJ2-4,.,TRBV19,TGTGCCAGTAGTATAGGCTCTCCCGACAGACGCTCGGACAAAAACATTCAGTACTTC,CASSIGSPDRRSDKNIQYF
.,TRBJ2-3,.,TRBV2,TGTGCCAGCAAACGCGGGACGGTGTCCACAGATACGCAGTATTTT,CASKRGTVSTDTQYF
TRBD2,TRBJ2-3,.,TRBV11-2,TGTGCCAGCAGTTCTAGCGGGGTGCCCGATACGCAGTATTTT,CASSSSGVPDTQYF
.,TRBJ1-2,.,TRBV2,TGTGCCAGCATCCTGGCGGGGACCCTCTATGGCTACACCTTC,CASILAGTLYGYTF
.,TRBJ2-7,once,TRBV15,TGTGCCACCAGCAGAGATCTAAACTCCTACGAGCAGTACTTC,CATSRDLNSYEQYF
TRBD2,TRBJ2-1,.,TRBV5-1,TGCGCCAGCAGCTTGGTAGCGGGAGCGACCTACAATGAGCAGTTCTTC,CASSLVAGATYNEQFF
.,TRBJ2-5,.,TRBV19,TGTGCCAGTAGTCGAGCTTACCAAGAGACCCAGTACTTC,CASSRAYQETQYF
.,TRBJ2-1,.,TRBV10-3,TGTGCCATCAGTGAGTCGTTCGGGAATGAGCAGTTCTTC,CAISESFGNEQFF
.,TRBJ1-5,.,TRBV28,TGTGCCAGCAGTTTATGGGGGGGCCAGCCCCAGCATTTT,CASSLWGGQPQHF
.,TRBJ1-2,.,TRBV6-5,TGTGCCAGCAGTTACTCAGGGGCGAATGATGGCTACACCTTC,CASSYSGANDGYTF
.,TRBJ2-2,.,TRBV7-3,TGTGCCAGCAGCTCTACAGACACCGGGGAGCTGTTTTTT,CASSSTDTGELFF
.,TRBJ1-1,.,TRBV15,TGTGCCACCAGCAGACTGGGGGTTGAAGCTTTCTTT,CATSRLGVEAFF
.,TRBJ2-7,.,TRBV29-1,TGCAGCGTTGAAGATATTGCCTCGGACTCCTACGAGCAGTACTTC,CSVEDIASDSYEQYF
.,TRBJ1-3,few,TRBV18,TGTGCCAGCTTGGACGGGACTGGAAACACCATATATTTT,CASLDGTGNTIYF
.,TRBJ2-5,.,TRBV5-1,TGCGCCAGCAGCTGGGACGGGGCGGGACGGGAGACCCAGTACTTC,CASSWDGAGRETQYF
.,TRBJ2-1,.,TRBV7-9,TGTGCCAGCAGGTCGACAGGAGGTAGCTCCTACAATGAGCAGTTCTTC,CASRSTGGSSYNEQFF
TRBD2,TRBJ2-2,.,TRBV5-1,TGCGCCAGCAGCTTGGCCGGGTCATACGGGAGGGCCGGACTGTTTTTT,CASSLAGSYGRAGLFF
.,TRBJ1-5,.,TRBV7-2,TGTGCCAGCAGCTTAGCCATAGGGCCCCAGCATTTT,CASSLAIGPQHF
.,TRBJ2-7,.,TRBV7-8,TGTGCCAGCAGGGGTAGGACTTTGGTGGAGCAGTACTTC,CASRGRTLVEQYF
.,TRBJ2-5,.,TRBV28,TGTGCCAGCAGTTTTGGAGGGGCTGGGGAGACCCAGTACTTC,CASSFGGAGETQYF
TRBD2,TRBJ2-7,.,TRBV5-6,TGTGCCAGCAGCTGGACTAGTTACTACGAGCAGTACTTC,CASSWTSYYEQYF
.,TRBJ1-2,.,TRBV11-2,TGTGCCAGCAGTCGTAGTGGGACTTATGGCTACACCTTC,CASSRSGTYGYTF
.,TRBJ2-7,.,TRBV10-1,TGCGCCAGCAGTGGGGGAACAGTACATCTCTACGAGCAGTACTTC,CASSGGTVHLYEQYF
.,TRBJ1-1,once,TRBV6-5,TGTGCCAGCAGTGATACGGGGGGTGCTTTCTTT,CASSDTGGAFF
.,TRBJ2-7,.,TRBV28,TGTGCCAGCAGTAGACGGGCCATAGGAGGGTTGGACGAGCAGTACTTC,CASSRRAIGGLDEQYF
.,TRBJ2-7,.,TRBV2,TGTGCCAGCAGCGTACGGGACGAGCAGTACTTC,CASSVRDEQYF
.,TRBJ1-1,.,TRBV19,TGTGCCAGTGCTTGGAGGGCGGGAACTGAAGCTTTCTTT,CASAWRAGTEAFF
TRBD1,TRBJ1-4,.,TRBV28,TGTGCCAGCAGTACTGGACAGGGGCGAGGGGAAAAACTGTTTTTT,CASSTGQGRGEKLFF
TRBD2,TRBJ2-4,.,TRBV9,TGTGCCAGCAGCGTGACTAGCGGGACTCGAAAAGACTTC,CASSVTSGTRKDF
TRBD1,TRBJ2-7,once,TRBV15,TGTGCCACCAGCAGGGATCAAACAAGGGGGCCGGGCGAGCAGTACTTC,CATSRDQTRGPGEQYF
.,TRBJ1-1,once,TRBV7-2,TGTGCCAGCAGCCCCCCGGCGGTCATGAACACTGAAGCTTTCTTT,CASSPPAVMNTEAFF
TRBD1,TRBJ2-5,.,TRBV25-1,TGTGCCAGCATTGAGGGAATGGGACAGGGGGGGCAGACCCAGTACTTC,CASIEGMGQGGQTQYF
TRBD1,TRBJ1-1,once,TRBV7-2,TGTGCCAGCAGCCAACGGACAGGAATTGAAGCTTTCTTT,CASSQRTGIEAFF
.,TRBJ1-4,.,TRBV4-3,TGCGCCAGCAGCCAAGTCGCGGGGTCAAATGAAAAACTGTTTTTT,CASSQVAGSNEKLFF
.,TRBJ1-1,.,TRBV7-6,TGTGCCAGCAGCTTAGCGACACCGCCGAACACTGAAGCTTTCTTT,CASSLATPPNTEAFF
TRBD1,TRBJ1-5,.,TRBV5-1,TGCGCCAGCAGCGAACAGGGGAACCAGCCCCAGCATTTT,CASSEQGNQPQHF